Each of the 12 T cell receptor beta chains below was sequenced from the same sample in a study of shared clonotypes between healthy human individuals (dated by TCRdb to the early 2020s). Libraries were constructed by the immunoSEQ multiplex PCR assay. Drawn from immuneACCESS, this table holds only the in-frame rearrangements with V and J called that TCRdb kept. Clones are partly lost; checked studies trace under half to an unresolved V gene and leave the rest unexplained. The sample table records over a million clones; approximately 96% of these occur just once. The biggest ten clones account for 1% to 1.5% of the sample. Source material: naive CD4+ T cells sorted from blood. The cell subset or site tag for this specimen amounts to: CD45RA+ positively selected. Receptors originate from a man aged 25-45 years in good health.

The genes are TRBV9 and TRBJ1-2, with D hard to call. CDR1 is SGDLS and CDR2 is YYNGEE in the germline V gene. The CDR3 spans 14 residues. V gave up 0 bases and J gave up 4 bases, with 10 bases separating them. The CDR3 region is CASSVELDFYGYTF. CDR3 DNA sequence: TGTGCCAGCAGCGTAGAGTTGGATTTCTATGGCTACACCTTC.

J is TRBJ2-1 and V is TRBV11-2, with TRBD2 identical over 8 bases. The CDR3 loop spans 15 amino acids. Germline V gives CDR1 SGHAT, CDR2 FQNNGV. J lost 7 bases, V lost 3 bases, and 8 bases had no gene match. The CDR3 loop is CASSLGTRGQNEQFF. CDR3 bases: TGTGCCAGCAGCTTGGGGACTAGGGGTCAGAATGAGCAGTTCTTC.

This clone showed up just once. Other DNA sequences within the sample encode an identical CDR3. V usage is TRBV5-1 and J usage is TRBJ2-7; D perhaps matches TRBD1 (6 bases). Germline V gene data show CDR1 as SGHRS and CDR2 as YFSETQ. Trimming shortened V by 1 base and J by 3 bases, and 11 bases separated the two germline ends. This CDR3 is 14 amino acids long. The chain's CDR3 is CASSLQGSFYEQYF. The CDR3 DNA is TGCGCCAGCAGCTTGCAGGGGTCCTTCTACGAGCAGTACTTC.

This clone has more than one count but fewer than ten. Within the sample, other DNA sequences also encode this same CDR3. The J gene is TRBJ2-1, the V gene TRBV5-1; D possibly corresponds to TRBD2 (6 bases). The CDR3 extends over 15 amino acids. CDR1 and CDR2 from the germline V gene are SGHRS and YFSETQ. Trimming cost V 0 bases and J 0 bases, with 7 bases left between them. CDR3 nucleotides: TGCGCCAGCAGCTTGGACGGGAGCTCCTACAATGAGCAGTTCTTC. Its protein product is CASSLDGSSYNEQFF. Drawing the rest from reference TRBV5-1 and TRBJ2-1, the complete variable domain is KAGVTQTPRYLIKTRGQQVTLSCSPISGHRSVSWYQQTPGQGLQFLFEYFSETQRNKGNFPGRFSGRQFSNSRSEMNVSTLELGDSALYLCASSLDGSSYNEQFFGPGTRLTVL.

Written as DNA, the CDR3 is TGTGCCAGTCTAGAGGGAGCCAAAAACATTCAGTACTTC. Translation: CASLEGAKNIQYF. The chain employs TRBV28 and TRBJ2-4; D perhaps matches TRBD2 (5 bases). The CDR3 covers 13 residues. Trimming shortened V by 9 bases and J by 0 bases, and 9 bases separated the two germline ends. Per the germline V gene, CDR1 is MDHEN and CDR2 is SYDVKM.

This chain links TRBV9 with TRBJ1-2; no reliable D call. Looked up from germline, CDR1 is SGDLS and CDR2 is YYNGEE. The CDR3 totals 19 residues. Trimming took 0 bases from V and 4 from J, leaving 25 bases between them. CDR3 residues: CASSVVVPGEGAFFYGYTF. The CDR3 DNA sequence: TGTGCCAGCAGCGTAGTCGTCCCCGGGGAGGGAGCCTTTTTCTATGGCTACACCTTC.

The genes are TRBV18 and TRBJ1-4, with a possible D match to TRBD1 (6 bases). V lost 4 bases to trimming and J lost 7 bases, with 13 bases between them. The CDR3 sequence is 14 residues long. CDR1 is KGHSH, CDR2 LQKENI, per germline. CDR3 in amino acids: CASSQDRESEKLFF. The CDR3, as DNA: TGTGCCAGCTCACAGGACAGAGAGAGTGAAAAACTGTTTTTT. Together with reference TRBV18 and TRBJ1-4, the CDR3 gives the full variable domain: NAGVMQNPRHLVRRRGQEARLRCSPMKGHSHVYWYRQLPEEGLKFMVYLQKENIIDESGMPKERFSAEFPKEGPSILRIQQVVRGDSAAYFCASSQDRESEKLFFGSGTQLSVL.

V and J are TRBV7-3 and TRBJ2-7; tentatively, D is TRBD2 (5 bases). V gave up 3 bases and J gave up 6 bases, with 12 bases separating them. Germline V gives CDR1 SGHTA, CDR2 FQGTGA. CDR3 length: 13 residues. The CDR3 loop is CASSFDPRGEQYF. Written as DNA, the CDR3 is TGTGCCAGCAGCTTCGACCCTCGGGGCGAGCAGTACTTC.

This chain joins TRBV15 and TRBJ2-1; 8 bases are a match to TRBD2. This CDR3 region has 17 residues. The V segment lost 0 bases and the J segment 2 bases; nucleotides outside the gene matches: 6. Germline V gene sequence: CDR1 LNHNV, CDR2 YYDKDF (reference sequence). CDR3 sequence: CATSRDVGGRTYNEQFF. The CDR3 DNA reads TGTGCCACCAGCAGAGATGTTGGCGGGAGGACCTACAATGAGCAGTTCTTC.

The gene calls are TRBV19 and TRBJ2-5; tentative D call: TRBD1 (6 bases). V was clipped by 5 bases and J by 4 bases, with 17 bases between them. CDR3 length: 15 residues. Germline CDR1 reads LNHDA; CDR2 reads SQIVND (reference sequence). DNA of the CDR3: TGTGCCAGTAGTGTAGGACAGAACGGAATAGAGACCCAGTACTTC. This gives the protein CASSVGQNGIETQYF.

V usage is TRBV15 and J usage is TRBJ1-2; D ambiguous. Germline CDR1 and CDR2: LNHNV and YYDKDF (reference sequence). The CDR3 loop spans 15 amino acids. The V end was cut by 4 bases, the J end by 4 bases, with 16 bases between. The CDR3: CATSTGLTLIYGYTF. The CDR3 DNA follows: TGTGCCACCAGCACCGGCCTTACCCTAATCTATGGCTACACCTTC.

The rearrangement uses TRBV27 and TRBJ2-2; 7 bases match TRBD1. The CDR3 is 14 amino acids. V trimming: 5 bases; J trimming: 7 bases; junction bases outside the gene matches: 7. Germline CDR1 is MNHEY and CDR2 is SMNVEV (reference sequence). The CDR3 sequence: CASSILRGIGELFF. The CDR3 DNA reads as TGTGCCAGCAGTATCCTCAGGGGGATCGGGGAGCTGTTTTTT.